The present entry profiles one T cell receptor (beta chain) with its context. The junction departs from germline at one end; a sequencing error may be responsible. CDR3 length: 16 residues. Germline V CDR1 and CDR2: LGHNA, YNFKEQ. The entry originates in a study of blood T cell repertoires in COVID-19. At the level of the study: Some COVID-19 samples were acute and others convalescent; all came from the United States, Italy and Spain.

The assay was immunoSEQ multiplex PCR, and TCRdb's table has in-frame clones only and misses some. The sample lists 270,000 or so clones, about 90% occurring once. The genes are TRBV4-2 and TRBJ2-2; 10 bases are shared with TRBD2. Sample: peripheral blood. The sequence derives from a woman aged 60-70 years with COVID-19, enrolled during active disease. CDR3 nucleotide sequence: TGTGCCAGCGGCCAAGAGCGGGGGGGCAACACCGGGGAGCTGTTTTTT. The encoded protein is CASGQERGGNTGELFF.